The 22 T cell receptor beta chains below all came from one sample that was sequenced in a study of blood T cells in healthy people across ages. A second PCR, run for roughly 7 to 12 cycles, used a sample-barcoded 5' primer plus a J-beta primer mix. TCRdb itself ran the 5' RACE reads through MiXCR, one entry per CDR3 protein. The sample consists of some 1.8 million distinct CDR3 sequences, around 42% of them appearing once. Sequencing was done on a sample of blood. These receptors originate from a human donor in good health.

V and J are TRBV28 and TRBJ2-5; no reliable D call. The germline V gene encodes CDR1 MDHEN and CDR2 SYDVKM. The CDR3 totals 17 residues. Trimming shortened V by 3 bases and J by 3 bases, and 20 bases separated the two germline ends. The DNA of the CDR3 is TGTGCCAGCAGTTTCCAAACGCTACTTGACACTGAAGAGACCCAGTACTTC. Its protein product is CASSFQTLLDTEETQYF.

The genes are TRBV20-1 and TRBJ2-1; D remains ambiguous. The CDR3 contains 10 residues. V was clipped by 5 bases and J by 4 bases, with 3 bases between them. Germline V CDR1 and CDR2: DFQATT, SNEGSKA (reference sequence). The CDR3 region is CSAPYNEQFF. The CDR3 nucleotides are TGCAGTGCTCCTTACAATGAGCAGTTCTTC.

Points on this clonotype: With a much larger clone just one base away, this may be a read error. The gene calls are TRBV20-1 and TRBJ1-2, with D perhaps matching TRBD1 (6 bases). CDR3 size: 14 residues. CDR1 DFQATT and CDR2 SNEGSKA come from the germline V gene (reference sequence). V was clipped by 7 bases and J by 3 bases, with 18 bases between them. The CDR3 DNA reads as TGCAGTGTAGAAGGGGGTTTGGGTGACTATGGCTACACCTTC. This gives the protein CSVEGGLGDYGYTF.

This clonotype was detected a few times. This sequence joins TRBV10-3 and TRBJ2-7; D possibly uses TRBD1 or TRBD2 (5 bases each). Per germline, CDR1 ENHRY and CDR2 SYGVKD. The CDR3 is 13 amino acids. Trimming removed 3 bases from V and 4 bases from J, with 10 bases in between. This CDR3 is CAISDGTPYEQYF. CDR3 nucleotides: TGTGCCATCAGTGACGGGACCCCATACGAGCAGTACTTC.

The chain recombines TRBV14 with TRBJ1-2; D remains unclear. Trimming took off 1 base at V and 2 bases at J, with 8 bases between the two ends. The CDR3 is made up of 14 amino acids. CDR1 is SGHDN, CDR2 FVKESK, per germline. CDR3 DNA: TGTGCCAGCAGCCAAGGCAGGCAAAACTATGGCTACACCTTC. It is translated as CASSQGRQNYGYTF.

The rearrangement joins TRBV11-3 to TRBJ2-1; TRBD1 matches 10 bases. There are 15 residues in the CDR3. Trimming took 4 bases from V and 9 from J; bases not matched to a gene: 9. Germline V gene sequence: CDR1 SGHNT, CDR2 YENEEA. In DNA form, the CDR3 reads TGTGCCAGCAGCTCTTCGGGACAGGGGCATGGTGAGCAGTTCTTC. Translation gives CASSSSGQGHGEQFF.

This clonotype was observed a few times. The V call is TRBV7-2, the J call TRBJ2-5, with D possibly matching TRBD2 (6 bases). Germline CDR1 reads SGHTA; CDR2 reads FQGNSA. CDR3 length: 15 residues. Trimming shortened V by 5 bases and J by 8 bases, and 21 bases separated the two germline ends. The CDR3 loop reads CASSPQTSWIVTQYF. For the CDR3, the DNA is TGTGCCAGCAGCCCGCAGACTAGTTGGATCGTAACCCAGTACTTC.

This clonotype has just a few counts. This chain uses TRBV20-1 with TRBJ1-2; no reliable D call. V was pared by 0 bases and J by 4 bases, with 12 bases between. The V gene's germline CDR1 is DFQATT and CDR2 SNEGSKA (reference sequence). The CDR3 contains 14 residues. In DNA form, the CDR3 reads TGCAGTGCTAGAGATGAAAACAGACTCTATGGCTACACCTTC. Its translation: CSARDENRLYGYTF.

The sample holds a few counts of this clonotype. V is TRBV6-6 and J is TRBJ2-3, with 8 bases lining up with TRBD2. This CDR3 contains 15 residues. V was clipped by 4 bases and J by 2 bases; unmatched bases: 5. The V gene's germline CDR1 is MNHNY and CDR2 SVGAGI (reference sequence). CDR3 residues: CASSWDSGVTDTQYF. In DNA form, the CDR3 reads TGTGCCAGCAGTTGGGATAGCGGGGTCACAGATACGCAGTATTTT.

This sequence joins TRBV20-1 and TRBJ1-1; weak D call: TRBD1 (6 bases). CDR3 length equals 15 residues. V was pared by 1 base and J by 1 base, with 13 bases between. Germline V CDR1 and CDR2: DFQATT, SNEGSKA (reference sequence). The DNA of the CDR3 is TGCAGTGCTAGAGGCAGGGGCCTTAGGAACACTGAAGCTTTCTTT. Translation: CSARGRGLRNTEAFF.

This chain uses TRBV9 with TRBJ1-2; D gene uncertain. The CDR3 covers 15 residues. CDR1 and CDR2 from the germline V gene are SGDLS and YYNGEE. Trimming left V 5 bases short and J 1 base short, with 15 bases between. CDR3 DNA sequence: TGTGCCAGCAGTCGGATCACCGCTGTTAACTATGGCTACACCTTC. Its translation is CASSRITAVNYGYTF.

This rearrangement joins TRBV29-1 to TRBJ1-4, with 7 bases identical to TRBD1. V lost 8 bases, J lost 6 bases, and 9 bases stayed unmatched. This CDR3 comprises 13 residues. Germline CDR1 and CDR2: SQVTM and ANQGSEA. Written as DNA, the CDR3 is TGCAGCACCAAGACAGGGAGGGATGAAAAACTGTTTTTT. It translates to CSTKTGRDEKLFF.

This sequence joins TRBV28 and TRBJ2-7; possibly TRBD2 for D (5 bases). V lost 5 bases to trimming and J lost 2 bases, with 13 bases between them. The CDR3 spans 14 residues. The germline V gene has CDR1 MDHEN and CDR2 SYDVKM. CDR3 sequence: CASSPEGWAYEQYF. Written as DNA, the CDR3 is TGTGCCAGCAGTCCCGAGGGTTGGGCCTACGAGCAGTACTTC. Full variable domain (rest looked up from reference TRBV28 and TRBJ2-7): DVKVTQSSRYLVKRTGEKVFLECVQDMDHENMFWYRQDPGLGLRLIYFSYDVKMKEKGDIPEGYSVSREKKERFSLILESASTNQTSMYLCASSPEGWAYEQYFGPGTRLTVT.

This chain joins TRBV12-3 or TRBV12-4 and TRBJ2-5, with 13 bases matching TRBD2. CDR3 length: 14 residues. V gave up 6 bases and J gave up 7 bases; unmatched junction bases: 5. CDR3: CASSPLAGGLTQYF. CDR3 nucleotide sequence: TGTGCCAGCAGCCCACTAGCGGGGGGGCTGACCCAGTACTTC.

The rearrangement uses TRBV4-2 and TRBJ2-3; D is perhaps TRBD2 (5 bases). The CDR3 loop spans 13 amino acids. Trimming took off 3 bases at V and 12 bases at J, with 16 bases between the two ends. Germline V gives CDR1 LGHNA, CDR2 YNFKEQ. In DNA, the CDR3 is TGTGCCAGCAGCCATACCACAGAGGGCCCTCAGTATTTT. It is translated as CASSHTTEGPQYF.

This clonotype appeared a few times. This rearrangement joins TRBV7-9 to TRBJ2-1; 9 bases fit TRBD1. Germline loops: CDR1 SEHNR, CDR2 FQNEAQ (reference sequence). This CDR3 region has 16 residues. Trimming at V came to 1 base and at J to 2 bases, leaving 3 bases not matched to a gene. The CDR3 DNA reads TGTGCCAGCAGCTTAGGGGGGACAGGGCCCTACAATGAGCAGTTCTTC. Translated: CASSLGGTGPYNEQFF. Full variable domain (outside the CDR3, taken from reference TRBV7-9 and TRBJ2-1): DTGVSQNPRHKITKRGQNVTFRCDPISEHNRLYWYRQTLGQGPEFLTYFQNEAQLEKSRLLSDRFSAERPKGSFSTLEIQRTEQGDSAMYLCASSLGGTGPYNEQFFGPGTRLTVL.

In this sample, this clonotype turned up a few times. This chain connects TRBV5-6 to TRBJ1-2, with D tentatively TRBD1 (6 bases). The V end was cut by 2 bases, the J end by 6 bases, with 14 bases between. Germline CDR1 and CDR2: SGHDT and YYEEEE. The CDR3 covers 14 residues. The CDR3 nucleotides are TGTGCCAGCAGCTTAGGGGGGACCTTTCATGGCTACACCTTC. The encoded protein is CASSLGGTFHGYTF.

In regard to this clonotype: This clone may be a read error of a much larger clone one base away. This CDR3 reads CTSSKGALNYGYTF. DNA of the CDR3: TGTACCAGCAGCAAAGGGGCCCTTAACTATGGCTACACCTTC. This chain links TRBV7-2 with TRBJ1-2, with D perhaps TRBD1 (5 bases). V shed 5 bases and J shed 1 base, with 11 bases lying between them. CDR3 length: 14 residues. Germline-derived CDR1 and CDR2 are SGHTA and FQGNSA.

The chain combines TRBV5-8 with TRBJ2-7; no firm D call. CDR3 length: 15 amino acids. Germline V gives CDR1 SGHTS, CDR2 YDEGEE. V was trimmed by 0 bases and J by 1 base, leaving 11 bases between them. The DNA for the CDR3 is TGTGCCAGCAGCTTGGAGATCAGCCTTTCCTACGAGCAGTACTTC. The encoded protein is CASSLEISLSYEQYF.

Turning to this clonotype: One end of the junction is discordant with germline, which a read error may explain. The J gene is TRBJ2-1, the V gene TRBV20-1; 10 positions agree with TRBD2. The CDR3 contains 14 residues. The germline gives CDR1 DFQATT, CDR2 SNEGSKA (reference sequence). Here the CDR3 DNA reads TGCAGTGCCCTAGCGGGGGCATCCTACGATGAGCAGTTCTTC. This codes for CSALAGASYDEQFF.

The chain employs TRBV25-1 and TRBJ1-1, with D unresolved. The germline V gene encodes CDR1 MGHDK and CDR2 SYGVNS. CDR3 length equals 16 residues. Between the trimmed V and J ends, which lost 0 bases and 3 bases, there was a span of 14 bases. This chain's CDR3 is CASSEYTSEADTEAFF. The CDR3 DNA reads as TGTGCCAGCAGTGAATATACGTCAGAGGCGGACACTGAAGCTTTCTTT.

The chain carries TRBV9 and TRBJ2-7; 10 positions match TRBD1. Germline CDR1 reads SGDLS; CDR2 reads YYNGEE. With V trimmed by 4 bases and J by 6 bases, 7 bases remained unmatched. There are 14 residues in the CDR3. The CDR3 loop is CASSPGTGAVEQYF. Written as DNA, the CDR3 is TGTGCCAGCAGCCCCGGGACAGGGGCGGTCGAGCAGTACTTC.